This T cell receptor beta chain was captured by sequencing in a study of CD8+ T cells in alopecia areata (dated by TCRdb to the late 2010s). Describing the broader study: Treated patients were enrolled in an open-label pilot trial of oral tofacitinib at 5 to 10 mg twice daily for moderate-to-severe alopecia areata. Biopsies were taken from tofacitinib-treated patients at baseline and again at 4 and 24 weeks into treatment, and several of those patients also had a later scalp biopsy. In humans, TCRbeta sequencing was performed on scalp tissue and on sorted CD4+ and CD8+ peripheral blood T cells from healthy controls and from patients with patchy or totalis/universalis alopecia areata. immunoSEQ multiplex PCR using 35 Vbeta forward primers and 13 Jbeta reverse primers was used to amplify TCRbeta CDR3 regions. High-throughput TCRbeta sequencing was used to examine T cell clonal expansion in alopecia areata in both the C3H/HeJ mouse model and human patients. Scalp clonality was compared across normal scalp (n=4), patchy alopecia areata scalp (n=8), and alopecia totalis/universalis scalp (n=8). Tofacitinib was given for 6 to 18 months, followed by 6 months of follow-up off drug to assess delayed response and recurrence. The RNA source kit depended on sample type: the PAXgene miRNA kit for fixed scalp, the miRNeasy kit for PBMCs, and the RNeasy kit for mouse skin.

Overall results and qualifications from the work: Shared TCR sequences between patients were less evident than in mice, which may be partly attributable to HLA diversity in the patient population. Compared with normal scalp, lesional scalp had higher clonality and more expanded CD8+ clones, particularly in alopecia totalis/universalis, a pattern that suggests antigenic drive. Resident alphabeta T cells in normal human skin are also sequenced, complicating scalp TCR repertoire analysis, unlike mouse skin dominated by gammadelta T cells.

About this clone: Which antigen it targets is not known. No base quality values were provided; no much bigger clone lies one nucleotide off.

The receptor library was made with the immunoSEQ multiplex PCR assay. RNA was extracted from all samples and reverse transcribed into cDNA as template for TCR sequencing. First-strand cDNA was synthesized using SuperScript III with a 2:1 mix of oligo-dT and random hexamers. A synthetic immune receptor repertoire was used to gauge amplification bias, and whatever bias remained was removed computationally. On the authors' methods: After raw reads were preprocessed to remove errors, the CDR3 was defined following IMGT conventions as running from the conserved cysteine to phenylalanine. Clonality was computed by normalizing Shannon entropy by log2 of the number of productive unique TCRs and subtracting the result from 1. CD4 or CD8 identity of scalp clones was inferred by cross-referencing scalp TCRbeta sequences with sorted blood CD4 and CD8 repertoires. TCRdb obtained this table from immuneACCESS and retained in-frame rearrangements with V and J assigned. These tables miss some clones; where compared with another copy, unresolved V genes account for less than half of the shortfall, and the remainder is unexplained. V, J and clone size are those of that table, while D and trimming were read from the DNA. In this sample the table shows some 150,000 clones, less than 65% of which occur a single time. Approximately 19% of the sample belongs to the ten largest clones.

Counted from cysteine to phenylalanine, this CDR3 has 11 amino acids. The read is trimmed to its CDR3 DNA, 33 bases read in frame from base 1. V is cut by 0 bases and J by 5 bases, and the space between the germline ends is 4 bases. The germline V gene (reference sequence) provides CDR1 DFQATT and CDR2 SNEGSKA. In light of the paper, this sample's time point label describes: baseline before oral tofacitinib. Lesional scalp punch biopsies and peripheral blood were collected from alopecia areata patients. PBMCs were isolated by density centrifugation and stained for CD3, CD4 and CD8, and CD4+ and CD8+ T cells were sorted on a FACSAria.

The receptor was isolated from a human donor with alopecia areata. Recombination linked TRBV20-1 to TRBJ2-5; a confident D gene designation cannot be given. The material sequenced was CD8+ T cells sorted from blood, taken at week 0. The DNA sequence reads TGCAGTGCTAGAGAGGGTGAGACCCAGTACTTC. This sequence encodes CSAREGETQYF.